The subject of this entry is one TCR beta chain. This specimen comes from a study of blood T cell repertoires in COVID-19. Study information: The samples span acute and convalescent COVID-19 from the United States, Italy and Spain. T cells, B-cell-depleted T cells, or PBMCs provided the cDNA or gDNA that served as material.

Germline CDR1 is LNHDA and CDR2 is SQIVND (reference sequence). The CDR3 totals 14 residues. V was pared by 6 bases and J by 4 bases, with 5 bases of the junction left unmatched. How the authors handled the data: Estimation of nucleated cell counts relied on the amplification of reference gene primers. Only in-frame clones appear in the TCRdb table, and some are missing; sequencing was by immunoSEQ multiplex PCR. For V, J and clone size, that table is used; D and trimming come from the DNA. The sample consists of approximately 220,000 clones, 75% to 90% of them appearing once. The specimen sequenced was peripheral blood. This sequence joins TRBV19 and TRBJ1-2, with 10 bases that match TRBD1. The receptor comes from a man in his forties with acute or convalescent COVID-19. This chain's CDR3 is CASSWDRGSYGYTF. CDR3 nucleotides: TGTGCCAGTAGCTGGGACAGGGGAAGCTATGGCTACACCTTC.